Below, 9 T cell receptor beta chains from the same sample are listed, as sequenced in a study of OX40 agonist ivuxolimab in advanced cancers. Profiled with immunoSEQ multiplex PCR; TCRdb holds only in-frame clones, not every one. The repertoire holds 90,000 to 95,000 clones, with 80% to 90% as singletons. The input for sequencing was CD4+ or CD8+ T cells sorted from blood, taken in a trial of the OX40 agonist ivuxolimab. The origin of the receptors is an adult with an advanced solid tumor such as melanoma, head and neck, liver or kidney cancer.

The V call is TRBV11-2, the J call TRBJ2-3; 7 bases match TRBD2. The V gene end was trimmed by 3 bases and the J gene end by 6 bases; junction bases not matched to a gene: 9. This CDR3 has 15 residues. The germline gives CDR1 SGHAT, CDR2 FQNNGV. CDR3 nucleotides: TGTGCCAGCAGCTTTGGGGGAGGGCCTTGGGATACGCAGTATTTT. This gives the protein CASSFGGGPWDTQYF.

About this clone itself: The DNA is omitted, as the CDR3 cannot be located on it reliably, and the CDR3 follows TCRdb's listing. This chain joins TRBV12-1 and TRBJ1-1; no DNA check was done on the table's D call, TRBD1. TRBV12-1 is a documented pseudogene. Inclusive of both ends, the CDR3 amounts to 22 amino acids. CDR3 protein: CASSSLGVGTGTEVRVRTEAFF.

The rearrangement joins TRBV9 to TRBJ2-7; no reliable D call. V gave up 0 bases and J gave up 0 bases, with 10 bases separating them. CDR3 length: 15 amino acids. Germline V gene data show CDR1 as SGDLS and CDR2 as YYNGEE. CDR3 region: CASSVDPLVSYEQYF. CDR3 bases: TGTGCCAGCAGCGTAGACCCCCTAGTCTCCTACGAGCAGTACTTC.

This clone showed up just a few times. The V call is TRBV10-3, the J call TRBJ1-1, with 8 bases that match TRBD1. The CDR3 is made up of 14 amino acids. The germline V gene encodes CDR1 ENHRY and CDR2 SYGVKD. V lost 6 bases and J lost 1; bases outside the gene matches: 4. CDR3 nucleotide sequence: TGTGCCATCAGATCCGGACAGGGGAACACTGAAGCTTTCTTT. This gives the protein CAIRSGQGNTEAFF.

The DNA for the CDR3 is TGTGCCTGGAGTTCCGGCACAGATACGCAGTATTTT. Protein: CAWSSGTDTQYF. V and J are TRBV30 and TRBJ2-3, with D unclear. CDR1 and CDR2 from the germline V gene are GTSNPN and SVGIG (reference sequence). The CDR3 totals 12 residues. Between the trimmed V and J ends, which lost 2 bases and 1 base, there was a span of 4 bases. Filled out from reference TRBV30 and TRBJ2-3, the complete variable domain reads SQTIHQWPATLVQPVGSPLSLECTVEGTSNPNLYWYRQAAGRGLQLLFYSVGIGQISSEVPQNLSASRPQDRQFILSSKKLLLSDSGFYLCAWSSGTDTQYFGPGTRLTVL.

The rearrangement uses TRBV2 and TRBJ1-5; D is undetermined. V was cut by 7 bases and J by 0 bases, with 7 bases left in between. Germline V gives CDR1 SNHLY, CDR2 FYNNEI. There are 13 residues in the CDR3. The DNA of the CDR3 is TGTGCCAGCACTGTATATAGCAATCAGCCCCAGCATTTT. Translated, it gives CASTVYSNQPQHF.

The CDR3 loop is CASSLALDTDTQYF. The CDR3 DNA sequence: TGCGCCAGCAGCTTGGCCTTGGACACAGATACGCAGTATTTT. The chain employs TRBV5-1 and TRBJ2-3; unclear D gene. Germline V CDR1 and CDR2: SGHRS, YFSETQ. V was shortened by 0 bases and J by 2 bases, with 7 bases between the two germline ends. This CDR3 contains 14 residues.

J is TRBJ2-7 and V is TRBV28, with TRBD2 identical over 9 bases. With V trimmed by 6 bases and J by 6 bases, 12 bases remained unmatched. The CDR3 covers 15 residues. CDR1 is MDHEN and CDR2 is SYDVKM in the germline V gene. The CDR3 nucleotides are TGTGCCAGCAGACCACCCCTAGCGGGATTCTCCGAGCAGTACTTC. Its translation: CASRPPLAGFSEQYF.

This clone was observed a single time. V gene TRBV5-4 combines with J gene TRBJ2-3; 12 nucleotides align to TRBD2. The CDR3 length is 15 residues. Germline-derived CDR1 and CDR2 are SGHNT and YYREEE (reference sequence). J gave up 5 bases and V 2 bases, and 3 bases lay outside the gene matches. The CDR3 reads CASSLWGLAGDTQYF. As DNA, the CDR3 is TGTGCCAGCAGCTTATGGGGACTAGCGGGAGATACGCAGTATTTT. The variable domain in full, with the rest retrieved from reference TRBV5-4 and TRBJ2-3, is ETGVTQSPTHLIKTRGQQVTLRCSSQSGHNTVSWYQQALGQGPQFIFQYYREEENGRGNFPPRFSGLQFPNYSSELNVNALELDDSALYLCASSLWGLAGDTQYFGPGTRLTVL.